This is a list of T cell receptor beta chains from one sample in a study of blood T cell repertoires in COVID-19. Measured with immunoSEQ multiplex PCR; TCRdb has only the in-frame clones, and not every one. The profile covers about 130,000 clones, with 90% appearing a single time and approximately 5% taken by the ten largest. The sequencing sample was made of peripheral blood. The receptors come from a man aged 55 to 70 with COVID-19, enrolled during active disease. The CDR3 runs from the conserved cysteine through the conserved F or W. D genes are given only for firm matches. For some rows the clone size is stated as once, few or many, or as a class when expanded; others skip it.

J gene | clone size | D gene | V gene | CDR3 DNA | CDR3 protein
TRBJ1-4 | NA | TRBD1 | TRBV11-3 | TGTGCCAGCAGCTCGGGACAGCTTAATGAAAAACTGTTTTTT | CASSSGQLNEKLFF
TRBJ1-3 | NA | NA | TRBV7-9 | TGTGCCAGCAGCCCAATACAGGGTACCTCTGGAAACACCATATATTTT | CASSPIQGTSGNTIYF
TRBJ1-3 | NA | TRBD1 | TRBV7-8 | TGTGCCAGCAGCTTGGGACAGACGCTCGGAAACACCATATATTTT | CASSLGQTLGNTIYF
TRBJ2-2 | once | NA | TRBV5-1 | TGCGCCAGCAGCCCCCGGGATAGCGGGAACACCGGGGAGCTGTTTTTT | CASSPRDSGNTGELFF
TRBJ2-2 | NA | NA | TRBV10-1 | TGCGCCAGCAGTTTAGCGGAGCCCGGGGAGCTGTTTTTT | CASSLAEPGELFF
TRBJ1-1 | once | NA | TRBV7-8 | TGTGCCAGCAGCTTAGTACAGAACACTGAAGCTTTCTTT | CASSLVQNTEAFF
TRBJ2-5 | few | TRBD2 | TRBV19 | TGTGCCAGTAGTGATTTTAGCGGGAAGGAGGGGGAAGAGACCCAGTACTTC | CASSDFSGKEGEETQYF
TRBJ1-4 | NA | NA | TRBV3-1/TRBV3-2 | TGTGCCACCGATTTGGGGGCGAAGACTAATGAAAAACTGTTTTTT | CATDLGAKTNEKLFF
TRBJ2-5 | NA | TRBD1 | TRBV30 | TGTGCCTGGAGTGGGGACAGGGAAGAGACCCAGTACTTC | CAWSGDREETQYF
TRBJ2-1 | NA | TRBD2 | TRBV5-6 | TGTGCCAGCAGTCCCGGACTAGCGGGATTCTCCTACAATGAGCAGTTCTTC | CASSPGLAGFSYNEQFF
TRBJ1-5 | NA | TRBD1 | TRBV28 | TGTGCCAGCTACACAGGGGATTTGCCCCAGCATTTT | CASYTGDLPQHF
TRBJ2-3 | NA | TRBD1 | TRBV9 | TGTGCCAGCAGCTTGGGACAGACTAGCACAGATACGCAGTATTTT | CASSLGQTSTDTQYF
TRBJ1-4 | NA | TRBD1 | TRBV2 | TGTGCCAGCAGTGCGGGACAGTCTAATGAAAAACTGTTTTTT | CASSAGQSNEKLFF
TRBJ1-1 | NA | TRBD1 | TRBV9 | TGTGCCAGCAGCTCGGGACAGGGGAATATGGACACTGAAGCTTTCTTT | CASSSGQGNMDTEAFF
TRBJ2-7 | NA | TRBD1 | TRBV27 | TGTGCCAGCAGTTTGAGTGAGACAGGGACATCAGGAGAGCAGTACTTC | CASSLSETGTSGEQYF
TRBJ2-1 | NA | TRBD2 | TRBV11-2 | TGTGCCAGCAGCTCACTAGCGGGACCCTACAATGAGCAGTTCTTC | CASSSLAGPYNEQFF
TRBJ1-4 | NA | TRBD1 | TRBV6-1 | TGTGCCAGCAGTGAGGGTGGGGGGACAGCTAATGAAAAACTGTTTTTT | CASSEGGGTANEKLFF
TRBJ1-5 | NA | NA | TRBV28 | TGTGCCAGCAGTCTTCCCAGTAATCAGCCCCAGCATTTT | CASSLPSNQPQHF
TRBJ1-1 | NA | TRBD1 | TRBV5-1 | TGCGCCAGCAGCTTGCGACAGGGGGCAACTGAAGCTTTCTTT | CASSLRQGATEAFF
TRBJ2-3 | NA | NA | TRBV4-1 | TGCGCCAGCAGCCAAGATGTGCGGGACACAGATACGCAGTATTTT | CASSQDVRDTDTQYF
TRBJ2-1 | NA | NA | TRBV10-2 | TGCGCCAGCAGTGAGGTAGCGCCCGAGCAGTTCTTC | CASSEVAPEQFF
TRBJ2-2 | NA | NA | TRBV18 | TGTGCCAGCTCTCCCCGGGACACCACCGGGGAGCTGTTTTTT | CASSPRDTTGELFF
TRBJ2-2 | NA | NA | TRBV10-3 | TGTGCCATCAGCGAACTATGGGGGGGCGGCGGGGAGCTGTTTTTT | CAISELWGGGGELFF
TRBJ2-3 | NA | TRBD2 | TRBV9 | TGTGCCAGCAGCGTAGAACTAGCGTCGAGTACGCAGTATTTT | CASSVELASSTQYF
TRBJ1-5 | NA | NA | TRBV18 | TGTGCCAGCTCACCTGCCAGGACAGCAGTTTATAGCAATCAGCCCCAGCATTTT | CASSPARTAVYSNQPQHF
TRBJ2-7 | NA | TRBD2 | TRBV5-1 | TGCGCCAGCAGCTACGACTTCACTAGCGGGGGATCCTACGAGCAGTACTTC | CASSYDFTSGGSYEQYF
TRBJ1-6 | NA | NA | TRBV18 | TGTGCCAGCTCCACAGGGCGGAATTCACCCCTCCACTTT | CASSTGRNSPLHF
TRBJ2-3 | NA | TRBD2 | TRBV4-3 | TGCGCCAGCAGCCAAAGGTTCGACGGGAGGAGCACAGATACGCAGTATTTT | CASSQRFDGRSTDTQYF
TRBJ2-7 | NA | NA | TRBV12-5 | TGTGCTAGTGGCCAGGAATCCGGCTACGAGCAGTACTTC | CASGQESGYEQYF
TRBJ2-7 | NA | TRBD2 | TRBV19 | TGTGCCAGTAGTATAGGCAGCGGGGCATCCTACGAGCAGTACTTC | CASSIGSGASYEQYF
TRBJ1-1 | NA | TRBD1 | TRBV30 | TGTGCCTGGAGTCCCCAGACAGGGGACACTGAAGCTTTCTTT | CAWSPQTGDTEAFF
TRBJ2-3 | NA | NA | TRBV5-6 | TGTGCCAGCAGCTGGCGGTGGGATACGCAGTATTTT | CASSWRWDTQYF
TRBJ2-7 | NA | NA | TRBV18 | TGTGCCAGCTCAGGGGGACACGGATACTACGAGCAGTACTTC | CASSGGHGYYEQYF
TRBJ2-3 | NA | TRBD2 | TRBV5-1 | TGCGCCAGCAGCTTGATGGCTAGCGGGAGAGGGGGAGATACGCAGTATTTT | CASSLMASGRGGDTQYF
TRBJ2-1 | NA | TRBD2 | TRBV6-5 | TGTGCCAGCATGACGGGACTATCCTACAATGAGCAGTTCTTC | CASMTGLSYNEQFF
TRBJ2-7 | NA | NA | TRBV11-3 | TGTGCCAGCAGCTTCCAGGGGACCCATTACGAGCAGTACTTC | CASSFQGTHYEQYF
TRBJ2-2 | NA | TRBD2 | TRBV5-1 | TGCGCCAGCAGCTTGATGGCTAGCGGGAGATTCACCGGGGAGCTGTTTTTT | CASSLMASGRFTGELFF
TRBJ1-2 | NA | TRBD1 | TRBV5-1 | TGCGCCACCCAAAGGACAGGGGGCGATGGCTACACCTTC | CATQRTGGDGYTF
TRBJ2-5 | NA | TRBD2 | TRBV5-4 | TGTGCCAGCAGCTTGGCCCTAGCGGGGGAGACCCAGTACTTC | CASSLALAGETQYF
TRBJ2-7 | NA | TRBD1 | TRBV25-1 | TGTGCCAGCAGTGGCGGGACAGGGACCTCCTACGAGCAGTACTTC | CASSGGTGTSYEQYF
TRBJ1-5 | NA | NA | TRBV28 | TGTGCCGGAGGCTATGAAAATCAGCCCCAGCATTTT | CAGGYENQPQHF
TRBJ2-7 | NA | NA | TRBV12-3/TRBV12-4 | TGTGCCAGCAGTCCACACTCCTACGAGCAGTACTTC | CASSPHSYEQYF
TRBJ1-1 | NA | TRBD1 | TRBV11-2 | TGTGCCAGCAGCCGCGACAGGGGGACTTCTGAAGCTTTCTTT | CASSRDRGTSEAFF
TRBJ1-6 | NA | TRBD1 | TRBV7-8 | TGTGCCAGCAGCTCCCAAGGACAGGTTCATTCACCCCTCCACTTT | CASSSQGQVHSPLHF
TRBJ1-2 | NA | NA | TRBV5-1 | TGCGCCAGCAGCTTAGATCCGGGCTATGGCTACACCTTC | CASSLDPGYGYTF
TRBJ1-1 | NA | NA | TRBV5-4 | TGTGCCAGCAGCTCACGGGATCTATTGAACACTGAAGCTTTCTTT | CASSSRDLLNTEAFF